This T cell receptor (beta chain) was captured in a study of T-cell reconstitution after alpha-beta-depleted transplantation in children. Unique molecular identifiers were incorporated when the TCRbeta library was constructed. TCRdb called the PCR reads again in MiXCR, with one record for every CDR3 protein. The profile shows about 260,000 distinct CDR3 sequences, around a tenth of them singletons. General observations from the study: Approximately two months post-transplant, alpha-beta T cells reportedly originated from several hundred expanded graft clones.

The CDR3 contains 14 residues. Germline trimming cut 1 base from V and 5 bases from J; bases unmatched to any gene: 2. Germline V gene sequence: CDR1 SGHVS, CDR2 FNYEAQ. This clonotype was observed at least ten times. Its target is not known. V usage is TRBV7-6 and J usage is TRBJ1-5, with 7 positions matching TRBD1. The sequence came from a male patient under 10 years old who had a stem cell transplant for chronic granulomatous disease, so the T cells may come from the graft donor. The input for sequencing was peripheral blood, taken 180 days after TCRalphabeta/CD19-depleted stem cell transplant. CDR3 bases: TGTGCCAGCAGCTTAGAGGGGGCCGATCAGCCCCAGCATTTT. This gives the protein CASSLEGADQPQHF.